This is a list of T cell receptor beta chains from one sample in a study of early T cells in non-severe SARS-CoV-2 infection. TCRdb re-analysed the 5' RACE reads in MiXCR, keeping a single row per CDR3 protein. Among roughly 60,000 distinct CDR3 sequences listed, roughly 12% were seen once. Here the sequenced sample was whole blood, taken at baseline. These receptors all stem from an adult who was a healthcare worker with PCR-confirmed SARS-CoV-2 infection or an uninfected control (not recorded which). CDR3s include the opening cysteine and the closing phenylalanine or tryptophan. A D gene is named only where the DNA matches it firmly. For some rows the clone size is stated as once, few or many, or as a class when expanded; others skip it.

J gene	clone size	D gene	V gene	CDR3 protein	CDR3 DNA
TRBJ2-1	few	-	TRBV20-1	CSASSLYNEQFF	TGCAGTGCTAGCTCGCTCTACAATGAGCAGTTCTTC
TRBJ2-7	-	-	TRBV20-1	CSADVVGGQYEQYF	TGCAGTGCTGACGTGGTCGGGGGGCAGTACGAGCAGTACTTC
TRBJ2-5	many	-	TRBV6-6	CASSYDSSLIPTQYF	TGTGCCAGCAGTTACGACAGTTCCCTCATCCCGACCCAGTACTTC
TRBJ2-3	few	-	TRBV5-1	CASSFEPGGMSTDTQYF	TGCGCCAGCAGCTTCGAACCGGGGGGCATGAGCACAGATACGCAGTATTTT
TRBJ2-7	-	-	TRBV7-2	CASSLREDLREQYF	TGTGCCAGCAGCTTAAGGGAGGATCTAAGGGAGCAGTACTTC
TRBJ2-1	-	-	TRBV4-3	CASSQAGGTYNEQFF	TGCGCCAGCAGCCAAGCGGGTGGAACCTACAATGAGCAGTTCTTC
TRBJ1-2	few	-	TRBV6-1	CASTLRGGGYGYTF	TGTGCCAGCACCCTGCGGGGCGGAGGCTATGGCTACACCTTC
TRBJ2-4	-	TRBD2	TRBV18	CASSPPNWRGEAKNIQYF	TGTGCCAGCTCACCACCGAACTGGCGGGGGGAAGCCAAAAACATTCAGTACTTC
TRBJ2-3	many	-	TRBV12-3/TRBV12-4	CASSLGGPDTQYF	TGTGCCAGCAGTTTAGGAGGCCCAGATACGCAGTATTTT
TRBJ1-2	-	TRBD1	TRBV7-9	CASSLNRDRGLSNYGYTF	TGTGCCAGCAGCTTGAACCGGGACAGGGGGCTGTCGAACTATGGCTACACCTTC
TRBJ2-1	medium-sized	-	TRBV9	CASSYEAAGANEQFF	TGTGCCAGCTCATACGAAGCAGCTGGGGCCAATGAGCAGTTCTTC
TRBJ2-5	many	TRBD2	TRBV20-1	CSARTAGPGGQETQYF	TGCAGTGCTAGAACCGCGGGGCCGGGGGGGCAAGAGACCCAGTACTTC
TRBJ2-7	few	-	TRBV4-3	CASSQDTWGEQYF	TGCGCCAGCAGCCAAGATACCTGGGGAGAGCAGTACTTC
TRBJ2-5	few	-	TRBV6-4	CASTSTRTETQYF	TGTGCCAGCACCTCGACTAGAACGGAGACCCAGTACTTC
TRBJ1-3	-	-	TRBV7-9	CASSPPHRVGNTIYF	TGTGCCAGCAGCCCGCCCCACAGGGTTGGAAACACCATATATTTT
TRBJ1-1	few	-	TRBV6-6	CASSYSDIAYTEVFF	TGTGCCAGCAGTTACTCGGACATAGCGTACACTGAAGTTTTCTTT
TRBJ2-7	-	-	TRBV3-1	CASSLSPGDAYEQYF	TGTGCCAGCAGCCTTTCCCCGGGAGATGCCTACGAGCAGTACTTC
TRBJ2-7	many	-	TRBV6-5	CASTGAYEQYF	TGTGCCAGCACTGGAGCCTACGAGCAGTACTTC
TRBJ1-6	many	TRBD1	TRBV7-9	CASSLRPGTGSNSPLHF	TGTGCCAGCAGCTTACGGCCCGGGACAGGGTCCAATTCACCCCTCCACTTT
TRBJ2-1	few	TRBD2	TRBV15	CATSTPGGTLGEQFF	TGTGCCACCAGCACCCCGGGGGGTACCCTCGGTGAGCAGTTCTTC
TRBJ2-3	-	-	TRBV20-1	CSAHHLGRGASTDTQYF	TGCAGTGCCCATCACCTCGGGCGAGGTGCTAGCACAGATACGCAGTATTTT
TRBJ2-3	-	-	TRBV20-1	CSALAPGAHTVEAQYF	TGCAGTGCCCTAGCTCCGGGGGCCCATACGGTAGAAGCGCAGTATTTT
TRBJ2-7	-	-	TRBV5-1	CASSLGGLQAYEQYF	TGCGCCAGCAGCTTAGGCGGCTTGCAGGCCTACGAGCAGTACTTC
TRBJ2-3	few	-	TRBV7-9	CASSPYSGATPTDTQYF	TGTGCCAGCAGCCCCTACAGCGGAGCCACTCCCACAGATACGCAGTATTTT
TRBJ2-5	few	-	TRBV12-3/TRBV12-4	CASSLIGGPETQYF	TGTGCCAGCAGTTTAATCGGAGGGCCAGAGACCCAGTACTTC
TRBJ2-7	-	-	TRBV30	CAWRTFYEQYF	TGTGCCTGGAGGACGTTTTACGAGCAGTACTTC
TRBJ1-1	-	-	TRBV11-2	CASSHSPGRTEAFF	TGTGCCAGCAGCCATTCACCGGGGAGGACTGAAGCTTTCTTT
TRBJ1-3	few	-	TRBV4-3	CASSQDRRARNTIYF	TGCGCCAGCAGCCAAGATAGGCGGGCCCGGAACACCATATATTTT
TRBJ1-2	many	-	TRBV7-8	CASSSSDGNYGYTF	TGTGCCAGCAGCTCCTCGGACGGGAACTATGGCTACACCTTC
TRBJ1-1	-	-	TRBV6-2/TRBV6-3	CASSYIPGATEAFF	TGTGCCAGCAGTTACATCCCAGGGGCAACTGAAGCTTTCTTT
TRBJ1-1	-	-	TRBV7-2	CASSLFGAGGTEAFF	TGTGCCAGCAGTTTATTCGGGGCCGGAGGCACTGAAGCTTTCTTT
TRBJ1-4	few	-	TRBV4-3	CASSQAASTFATNEKLFF	TGCGCCAGCAGCCAAGCGGCAAGTACATTTGCAACTAATGAAAAACTGTTTTTT
TRBJ2-1	few	-	TRBV7-7	CASSSPNPFVHSSYNEQFF	TGTGCTAGCAGCTCCCCAAACCCTTTCGTACACAGCTCCTACAATGAGCAGTTCTTC
TRBJ1-6	few	-	TRBV7-9	CASRGIGSYNSPLHF	TGTGCCAGCAGGGGCATTGGCTCCTATAATTCACCCCTCCACTTT
TRBJ1-2	-	-	TRBV10-2	CASSEPGDYGYTF	TGCGCCAGCAGTGAGCCAGGGGACTATGGCTACACCTTC
TRBJ2-7	few	-	TRBV7-2	CASSLALWQGRYEQYF	TGTGCCAGCAGCTTAGCTCTATGGCAGGGACGCTACGAGCAGTACTTC
TRBJ1-1	-	-	TRBV7-9	CASSLGAENTEAFF	TGTGCCAGCAGCTTAGGAGCTGAGAACACTGAAGCTTTCTTT
TRBJ1-2	-	TRBD1	TRBV6-2/TRBV6-3	CASSYLGQSTYGYTF	TGTGCCAGCAGTTACTTGGGACAGTCAACCTATGGCTACACCTTC
TRBJ1-4	few	TRBD1	TRBV18	CASSPRLDRASEKLFF	TGTGCCAGCTCACCACGATTGGACAGGGCAAGTGAAAAACTGTTTTTT
TRBJ2-5	few	-	TRBV3-1	CASSQMALETQYF	TGTGCCAGCAGCCAAATGGCGCTTGAGACCCAGTACTTC
TRBJ2-5	-	-	TRBV6-1	CASSEGGHEETQYF	TGTGCCAGCAGTGAAGGGGGACACGAAGAGACCCAGTACTTC
TRBJ2-7	many	-	TRBV10-3	CAISENYEQYF	TGTGCCATCAGTGAGAATTACGAGCAGTACTTC
TRBJ1-1	-	-	TRBV10-3	CAISDHGQNTEAFF	TGTGCCATCAGTGACCACGGCCAGAACACTGAAGCTTTCTTT
TRBJ2-1	few	TRBD1	TRBV27	CASSQRTGRSEQFF	TGTGCCAGCAGCCAGCGGACAGGTCGGAGTGAGCAGTTCTTC
TRBJ2-5	few	-	TRBV20-1	CSAPLGGIQETQYF	TGCAGTGCTCCACTGGGGGGAATCCAAGAGACCCAGTACTTC
TRBJ1-4	few	TRBD1	TRBV4-2	CASSQDTGGGEKLFF	TGTGCCAGCAGCCAGGACACAGGGGGCGGGGAGAAACTGTTTTTT
TRBJ2-3	many	-	TRBV30	CAWSVPPASVTQYF	TGTGCCTGGAGTGTACCGCCTGCTAGCGTCACGCAGTATTTT
TRBJ2-3	few	-	TRBV25-1	CASSDYMGTDTQYF	TGTGCCAGCAGTGATTATATGGGCACAGATACGCAGTATTTT
TRBJ2-3	many	TRBD2	TRBV7-2	CASSIAGTSPSDTQYF	TGTGCCAGCAGCATTGCCGGGACTAGCCCATCAGATACGCAGTATTTT
TRBJ1-2	-	-	TRBV14	CASSPTDRTYGYTF	TGTGCCAGCAGCCCAACCGACCGGACTTATGGCTACACCTTC
TRBJ2-1	-	-	TRBV27	CASSSRRLGNEQFF	TGTGCCAGCAGTTCCCGGCGGCTGGGGAATGAGCAGTTCTTC
TRBJ2-4	many	-	TRBV2	CASSKQGPNIQYF	TGTGCCAGCAGTAAACAGGGTCCAAACATTCAGTACTTC